This T cell receptor (beta chain) was sequenced in a study of blood T cell repertoires in COVID-19. Losses at the gene ends were 3 bases for V and 3 bases for J; bases not matched to a gene: 7. The CDR3 has 15 residues. Germline lookup yields CDR1 LNHDA and CDR2 SQIVND (reference sequence). The method was immunoSEQ multiplex PCR; TCRdb's version includes in-frame clones alone and lacks a portion of them. The sample has 350,000 or so clones, 90% seen once; the top ten hold 6.5%. The sample consisted of peripheral blood. The source of this sequence is a man aged 18 to 30 with active or convalescent COVID-19. The V and J genes are TRBV19 and TRBJ1-1; TRBD1 agrees at 7 bases. As DNA, the CDR3 is TGTGCCAGTAGTATCCCTAACAGGGGCTACACTGAAGCTTTCTTT. Amino acid sequence: CASSIPNRGYTEAFF.